A single sample is the source of the 23 T cell receptor beta chains below, sequenced in a study of PD-1 blockade in classical Hodgkin lymphoma (dated by TCRdb to the early 2020s). The sample's time point label, in plain terms: cycle 1 day 1 (C1D1), immediately before nivolumab initiation. All trial patients had relapsed after autologous stem cell transplantation, with cohorts A, B and C differing in prior brentuximab vedotin exposure. The library was prepared using the immunoSEQ multiplex PCR assay. TCRdb took this table from immuneACCESS and kept in-frame rearrangements with V and J called. Such tables lack part of the clones; where checked against another copy, unresolved V genes explain under half of the gap, and the rest is unexplained. For this sample there are roughly 26,000 clones; approximately 84% appear just once. The ten largest account for roughly 2.6% of the sample. Sequenced material: peripheral blood mononuclear cells (PBMCs), taken at baseline. The receptors derive from a human donor with classical Hodgkin lymphoma.

This clone was seen a few times. The chain recombines TRBV2 with TRBJ2-5; a possible D gene is TRBD1 (6 bases). The CDR3 loop spans 13 amino acids. The V end was cut by 4 bases, the J end by 0 bases, with 6 bases between. Germline values: CDR1 SNHLY, CDR2 FYNNEI. In DNA form, the CDR3 reads TGTGCCAGCAGTGGACAGGACCAAGAGACCCAGTACTTC. This codes for CASSGQDQETQYF.

CDR3 DNA sequence: TGCGCCAGCGGATTAGCGGGGGGCACAGATACGCAGTATTTT. It translates to CASGLAGGTDTQYF. The rearrangement uses TRBV5-1 and TRBJ2-3; 9 bases fit TRBD2. Losses at the gene ends were 7 bases for V and 1 base for J; bases not matched to a gene: 4. This CDR3 spans 14 amino acids. Germline loops: CDR1 SGHRS, CDR2 YFSETQ.

The CDR3 nucleotides are TGCGCCAGCAGCTTGGCCGGCACTCGGTATAATTCACCCCTCCACTTT. Encoded protein: CASSLAGTRYNSPLHF. The chain uses TRBV5-1 and TRBJ1-6; D is undetermined. The CDR3 sequence is 16 residues long. V was cut by 0 bases and J by 4 bases, with 11 bases left in between. The germline V gene has CDR1 SGHRS and CDR2 YFSETQ.

The chain recombines TRBV7-2 with TRBJ2-7; D uncertain. Germline lookup yields CDR1 SGHTA and CDR2 FQGNSA. The length of the CDR3 is 12 residues. Trimming removed 2 bases from V and 0 bases from J, with 2 bases in between. Here the CDR3 reads CASSLSSYEQYF. DNA for the CDR3: TGTGCCAGCAGCTTAAGCTCCTACGAGCAGTACTTC.

The CDR3 protein is CASSLVGQAFSGNTIYF. In DNA form, the CDR3 reads TGCGCCAGCAGCTTGGTTGGACAGGCCTTCTCTGGAAACACCATATATTTT. The V call is TRBV5-1, the J call TRBJ1-3, with 7 bases identical to TRBD1. This CDR3 is built from 17 residues. In germline, CDR1 is SGHRS, CDR2 YFSETQ. Unmatched junction bases numbered 6, after V lost 0 bases and J lost 0 bases.

The chain links TRBV29-1 to TRBJ2-2; 11 nucleotides match TRBD1. The CDR3 has 14 amino acids. V lost 4 bases, J lost 7 bases, and 5 bases stayed unmatched. CDR1 and CDR2 from the germline V gene are SQVTM and ANQGSEA. The CDR3 nucleotides are TGCAGCGTTGTGGACAGGGGGCGCGGCGGGGAGCTGTTTTTT. It yields the protein CSVVDRGRGGELFF.

For the CDR3, the DNA is TGTGCCTGGAGTCCCGGACAGGGGTACGAGCAGTACTTC. It specifies CAWSPGQGYEQYF. The chain is built from TRBV30 and TRBJ2-7, with 9 nucleotides matching TRBD1. J gave up 4 bases and V 2 bases, and 3 bases lay outside the gene matches. Germline V gene sequence: CDR1 GTSNPN, CDR2 SVGIG (reference sequence). CDR3 length: 13 amino acids.

The chain joins TRBV7-9 to TRBJ1-3, with TRBD1 matching 12 bases. Trimming at V came to 4 bases and at J to 1 base, leaving 8 bases not matched to a gene. Germline assignment: CDR1 SEHNR and CDR2 FQNEAQ (reference sequence). There are 18 residues in the CDR3. In DNA, the CDR3 is TGTGCCAGCAGCTCCGGGACAGGGGGCTTGGTTTCTGGAAACACCATATATTTT. Its protein product is CASSSGTGGLVSGNTIYF.

This sequence joins TRBV10-3 and TRBJ1-6, with D possibly being TRBD1 (6 bases). CDR1 ENHRY and CDR2 SYGVKD come from the germline V gene. The CDR3 has 14 amino acids. Trimming left V 5 bases short and J 7 bases short, with 12 bases between. CDR3 nucleotides: TGTGCCATCAGTTGGGACACCGAGAATTCACCCCTCCACTTT. This sequence encodes CAISWDTENSPLHF.

The chain employs TRBV5-8 and TRBJ1-2; 9 nucleotides match TRBD1. The germline gives CDR1 SGHTS, CDR2 YDEGEE. The junction had 3 bases not matched to a gene; V was cut back by 1 base and J by 5 bases. This CDR3 is built from 14 residues. The CDR3 DNA is TGTGCCAGCAGCTTGACAGGGGGCGAGTATGGCTACACCTTC. This translates into CASSLTGGEYGYTF.

The chain has TRBV5-1 and TRBJ2-2, with unresolved D. Between the trimmed V and J ends, which lost 0 bases and 7 bases, there was a span of 4 bases. Germline values: CDR1 SGHRS, CDR2 YFSETQ. This CDR3 is built from 12 residues. CDR3 residues: CASSLAYGELFF. CDR3 DNA sequence: TGCGCCAGCAGCTTGGCCTACGGGGAGCTGTTTTTT.

V and J are TRBV7-8 and TRBJ2-5; the match to TRBD2 covers 8 bases. After removal of 0 bases from V and 5 bases from J, the junction contained 8 bases not matched to a gene. CDR1 and CDR2 (germline): SGHVS, FQNEAQ. This CDR3 is 16 amino acids long. The CDR3 sequence is CASSLARGLASETQYF. Written as DNA, the CDR3 is TGTGCCAGCAGCTTAGCACGAGGACTAGCCTCCGAGACCCAGTACTTC.

The chain couples TRBV4-3 to TRBJ2-7, with D possibly TRBD1 on 5 matching bases. Germline loops: CDR1 LGHNA, CDR2 YSLEER. The V end was cut by 0 bases, the J end by 2 bases, with 8 bases between. The CDR3 loop spans 14 amino acids. The CDR3 region has the DNA TGCGCCAGCAGCCAAGACTCAGGGCCCTACGAGCAGTACTTC. It is translated as CASSQDSGPYEQYF.

This clone has just a few counts. The chain joins TRBV6-5 to TRBJ2-3, with D uncertain. Germline V gives CDR1 MNHEY, CDR2 SVGAGI. This CDR3 is 13 amino acids long. Trimming took 10 bases from V and 2 from J, leaving 13 bases between them. The CDR3 sequence is CATSPPLTDTQYF. DNA of the CDR3: TGTGCCACCTCCCCCCCTCTCACAGATACGCAGTATTTT.

This chain uses TRBV4-2 with TRBJ2-1, with TRBD2 matching over 14 bases. The germline CDR1 and CDR2 sequences are LGHNA and YNFKEQ. The V and J ends lost 7 bases and 3 bases, in that order; junction bases with no gene match: 5. The CDR3 consists of 16 residues. The CDR3 coding sequence is TGTGCCAGCACCCTAGGGACTAGCGGGAGCTACAATGAGCAGTTCTTC. Translated: CASTLGTSGSYNEQFF.

This chain uses TRBV5-1 with TRBJ2-2; D is uncertain. Germline values: CDR1 SGHRS, CDR2 YFSETQ. Trimming stripped 0 bases from V and 6 bases from J, with 12 bases between. The CDR3 contains 15 residues. CDR3 in amino acids: CASSLVVTGPGELFF. Here the CDR3 DNA reads TGCGCCAGCAGCTTGGTCGTCACCGGACCCGGGGAGCTGTTTTTT.

The gene calls are TRBV19 and TRBJ2-2, with a tentative D call TRBD1 (6 bases). This CDR3 has 15 residues. V gave up 10 bases and J gave up 6 bases, with 21 bases separating them. The germline CDR1 and CDR2 sequences are LNHDA and SQIVND (reference sequence). Written as DNA, the CDR3 is TGTGCCACCACCCTACAGGGTTCTTTGGCCGGGGAGCTGTTTTTT. Protein: CATTLQGSLAGELFF.

The genes are TRBV7-9 and TRBJ1-2, with 10 nucleotides matching TRBD1. Germline CDR1 reads SEHNR; CDR2 reads FQNEAQ (reference sequence). CDR3 length: 14 residues. The J segment lost 5 bases and the V segment lost 3 bases, leaving 3 bases of the junction unmatched. The CDR3 here is CASSFPGQGYGYTF. CDR3 nucleotides: TGTGCCAGCAGCTTCCCGGGACAGGGGTATGGCTACACCTTC.

The chain has TRBV4-1 and TRBJ1-2; maybe TRBD1 (6 bases). Germline-derived CDR1 and CDR2 are MGHRA and YSYEKL. The germline V and J ends were trimmed by 0 bases and 8 bases, with 13 bases remaining between them. The CDR3 is made up of 14 amino acids. The CDR3 reads CASSQEVATGGYTF. As DNA, the CDR3 is TGCGCCAGCAGCCAAGAAGTCGCGACAGGCGGCTACACCTTC.

The chain uses TRBV7-2 and TRBJ1-6; tentative D call: TRBD1 (6 bases). CDR1 and CDR2 from the germline V gene are SGHTA and FQGNSA. The CDR3 consists of 12 residues. The V end was cut by 1 base, the J end by 11 bases, with 6 bases between. CDR3 coding DNA: TGTGCCAGCAGCTTAGAGGGGGCACCCCTCCACTTT. Protein product: CASSLEGAPLHF.

The genes are TRBV28 and TRBJ2-7, with 8 bases that match TRBD1. Per germline, CDR1 MDHEN and CDR2 SYDVKM. The V segment lost 2 bases and the J segment 2 bases; nucleotides outside the gene matches: 8. The CDR3 length is 16 residues. The CDR3 loop reads CASSLSGQGAPYEQYF. The CDR3 nucleotides are TGTGCCAGCAGTTTAAGCGGCCAGGGGGCGCCCTACGAGCAGTACTTC.

The CDR3 protein is CASSFAGSILETQYF. In nucleotides, the CDR3 is TGTGCCAGCAGTTTTGCCGGGAGTATACTAGAGACCCAGTACTTC. The chain employs TRBV27 and TRBJ2-5; possibly TRBD2 for D (6 bases). V lost 3 bases, J lost 4 bases, and 15 bases lay in between. The CDR3 extends over 15 amino acids. Germline loops: CDR1 MNHEY, CDR2 SMNVEV (reference sequence).

DNA of the CDR3: TGCGCCAGCAGAGCGGGGGGAGATAACACCGGGGAGCTGTTTTTT. This sequence encodes CASRAGGDNTGELFF. The J gene is TRBJ2-2, the V gene TRBV5-1; 9 bases fit TRBD2. Germline V CDR1 and CDR2: SGHRS, YFSETQ. Trimming removed 5 bases from V and 2 bases from J; junction bases left unmatched: 4. CDR3 length: 15 amino acids.